The following is a T cell receptor beta chain sequence with its context. This CDR3 has 18 residues. V was pared by 0 bases and J by 3 bases, with 21 bases between. Assay used: immunoSEQ multiplex PCR; TCRdb lists only in-frame clones, some missing. The data contain roughly 430,000 clones, 70% to 90% of them singletons. This entry comes from a study of blood T cell repertoires in COVID-19. About the research overall: From T cells, B-cell-depleted T cells, or PBMCs came the material, which was cDNA or gDNA.

The chain recombines TRBV23-1 with TRBJ2-7; a weak D match, TRBD1 (5 bases). TRBV23-1 is identified as an open reading frame with a role that is uncertain. This TCR was sampled from a woman in her thirties or forties with acute COVID-19. Sequencing was performed on PBMCs or T cells enriched from blood (not recorded which). CDR3 sequence: CASSQSVGSRLQVYEQYF. The DNA of the CDR3 is TGCGCCAGCAGTCAATCGGTAGGTAGCAGGCTACAGGTCTACGAGCAGTACTTC.